The sequence of this T cell receptor (beta chain) was determined in a study of cytomegalovirus exposure and HLA in healthy donors. Whole-study findings and limits: Most of the TCR beta V segments (in an earlier analysis) were productive either about 90% or about 30% of the time.

V shed 5 bases and J 3 bases; nucleotides not matched to a gene: 13. This CDR3 comprises 18 residues. Germline values: CDR1 PRHDT, CDR2 FYEKMQ (reference sequence). Concerning this clone: Its matching antigen is unknown.

PCR primers comprised 60 Vbeta and 13 Jbeta primers. Clones were sequenced by immunoSEQ multiplex PCR, and TCRdb holds only the in-frame ones, with some missing. The top ten clones hold approximately 3.5% of a sample with 100,000 to 150,000 clones, 83% of them seen once. The V call is TRBV13, the J call TRBJ2-2; 9 bases align to TRBD2. The origin of this receptor is a woman in her thirties or forties in good health and CMV-seropositive. The source material was PBMCs. The CDR3 nucleotides read TGTGCCAGCAGCCCCAGTGAGGGACTAGCTGTGGACACCGGGGAGCTGTTTTTT. Amino acid sequence: CASSPSEGLAVDTGELFF.